Shown below are 19 T cell receptor beta chains from a single sample sequenced in a study of blood T cell repertoires in COVID-19 (dated by TCRdb to the early 2020s). To prepare the library, the immunoSEQ multiplex PCR assay was applied. TCRdb re-hosts the immuneACCESS table, in-frame sequences only. Its copies lack some clones; in the studies checked, an unresolved V gene accounts for under half of them, and the cause for the rest is not known. The sample profile shows 110,000 to 150,000 clones; 78% of them were found once. About 1.8% of the sample is in the top ten clones. Sequencing was performed on peripheral blood. The receptors shown here come from a woman aged 60 to 75 with acute or convalescent COVID-19.

V gene TRBV4-1 combines with J gene TRBJ1-5; the D gene is possibly TRBD1 (5 bases). Trimming removed 3 bases from V and 3 bases from J, with 21 bases in between. The CDR3 is 18 residues long. Germline loops: CDR1 MGHRA, CDR2 YSYEKL. CDR3 bases: TGCGCCAGCAGCCACGGGACCGGGGGAGCGGAGGACAATCAGCCCCAGCATTTT. It encodes CASSHGTGGAEDNQPQHF.

This clone was observed at least ten times. Germline and junction disagree at one end, which may indicate a read error. The rearrangement links TRBV28 to TRBJ2-7, with D possibly being TRBD1 (5 bases). Germline CDR1 MDHEN, CDR2 SYDVKM. This CDR3 has 8 residues. The CDR3 DNA is TGTGCCAGCCCTTTGGGGCACTTC. Its protein product is CASPLGHF. The full variable domain, in which reference TRBV28 and TRBJ2-7 provide the parts outside the CDR3, is DVKVTQSSRYLVKRTGEKVFLECVQDMDHENMFWYRQDPGLGLRLIYFSYDVKMKEKGDIPEGYSVSREKKERFSLILESASTNQTSMYLCASPLGHFGPGTRLTVT.

V usage is TRBV9 and J usage is TRBJ2-1; 10 bases match TRBD1. Germline CDR1 is SGDLS and CDR2 is YYNGEE. The J segment lost 2 bases and the V segment lost 3 bases, leaving 8 bases of the junction unmatched. The CDR3 length is 17 residues. The CDR3 loop is CASSGRPGQGTYNEQFF. CDR3 coding DNA: TGTGCCAGCAGCGGTCGGCCGGGACAGGGGACCTACAATGAGCAGTTCTTC.

This rearrangement joins TRBV14 to TRBJ2-1; TRBD2 matches 13 bases. V trimming: 5 bases; J trimming: 5 bases; junction bases outside the gene matches: 15. Germline CDR1 and CDR2: SGHDN and FVKESK. The CDR3 spans 19 residues. CDR3 sequence (DNA): TGTGCCAGCAGCTCACGACTAGCGGGAGGCCCTGCACCCAACAATGAGCAGTTCTTC. It translates to CASSSRLAGGPAPNNEQFF.

The rearrangement uses TRBV28 and TRBJ2-1; 10 bases align to TRBD2. Trimming removed 6 bases from V and 7 bases from J; junction bases left unmatched: 9. In germline, CDR1 is MDHEN, CDR2 SYDVKM. The CDR3 runs 15 residues. The CDR3 DNA sequence: TGTGCCAGCAGACGGACTAGCGGCCCCCGGAATGAGCAGTTCTTC. Its protein is CASRRTSGPRNEQFF.

The chain links TRBV3-1 (or the pseudogene TRBV3-2) to TRBJ2-7; 7 nucleotides match TRBD2. The ends lost 1 base at V and 7 bases at J; junction bases unmatched: 10. This CDR3 comprises 15 residues. Germline V gene sequence: CDR1 LGHDT, CDR2 YNNKEL (reference sequence). CDR3 amino acids: CASSQGLALTEEQYF. The CDR3 DNA follows: TGTGCCAGCAGCCAAGGACTAGCCCTCACGGAGGAGCAGTACTTC.

This chain links TRBV5-1 with TRBJ1-1, with D possibly TRBD1 on 6 matching bases. V dropped 4 bases and J dropped 4 bases, with 11 bases sitting between them. Per the germline V gene, CDR1 is SGHRS and CDR2 is YFSETQ. This CDR3 comprises 13 residues. This CDR3 is CASSPSGVTEAFF. CDR3 coding DNA: TGCGCCAGCAGCCCCTCAGGGGTCACTGAAGCTTTCTTT.

The chain uses TRBV14 and TRBJ1-6; D not resolved. The CDR3 covers 13 residues. Between the trimmed V and J ends, which lost 3 bases and 7 bases, there was a span of 7 bases. Germline V CDR1 and CDR2: SGHDN, FVKESK. This chain's CDR3 is CASSQTGNSPLHF. In DNA form, the CDR3 reads TGTGCCAGCAGCCAGACCGGGAATTCACCCCTCCACTTT.

This chain joins TRBV6-2 or TRBV6-3 and TRBJ2-7, with 10 bases matching TRBD1. The germline V gene encodes CDR1 MNHEY and CDR2 SVGEGT. V was pared by 6 bases and J by 5 bases, with 7 bases of the junction left unmatched. CDR3 length equals 14 residues. CDR3 loop: CASSDRGLSHEQYF. CDR3 in DNA: TGTGCCAGCAGCGACAGGGGGCTATCGCACGAGCAGTACTTC.

V and J are TRBV7-9 and TRBJ1-2; D may be TRBD1 (5 bases). With 2 bases removed from V and 8 bases from J, the gap between germline ends came to 15 bases. Per the germline V gene, CDR1 is SEHNR and CDR2 is FQNEAQ (reference sequence). The CDR3 is 14 residues long. CDR3 protein: CASSLLQGQEGYTF. Here the CDR3 DNA reads TGTGCCAGCAGCTTATTGCAGGGCCAAGAGGGCTACACCTTC. Full variable domain (outside the CDR3, taken from reference TRBV7-9 and TRBJ1-2): DTGVSQNPRHKITKRGQNVTFRCDPISEHNRLYWYRQTLGQGPEFLTYFQNEAQLEKSRLLSDRFSAERPKGSFSTLEIQRTEQGDSAMYLCASSLLQGQEGYTFGSGTRLTVV.

CDR3 coding DNA: TGTGCCAGCAGTCTAGGTGGAAGGGGCTCCCAGCCCCAGCATTTT. Its protein product is CASSLGGRGSQPQHF. The rearrangement links TRBV27 to TRBJ1-5; TRBD1 is a possible D gene (5 bases). The V end lost 5 bases, the J end lost 7 bases, and 18 bases lay between the germline ends. From germline, CDR1 is MNHEY and CDR2 SMNVEV (reference sequence). The CDR3 runs 15 residues.

This clone has just a few counts. The chain joins TRBV5-1 to TRBJ2-7, with 9 positions matching TRBD1. This CDR3 is 14 amino acids long. Germline V gene data show CDR1 as SGHRS and CDR2 as YFSETQ. V trimming: 7 bases; J trimming: 5 bases; junction bases outside the gene matches: 10. The CDR3 loop reads CASREGQGPHEQYF. The CDR3, as DNA: TGCGCCAGCCGGGAAGGACAGGGGCCCCACGAGCAGTACTTC.

The gene calls are TRBV28 and TRBJ2-5; no reliable D call. Germline V lookup: CDR1 MDHEN, CDR2 SYDVKM. Deletions cut 5 bases from V and 5 bases from J, with 9 bases between. CDR3 length: 12 amino acids. CDR3 amino acids: CASSVRLETQYF. The CDR3 nucleotides are TGTGCCAGCAGTGTGAGACTTGAGACCCAGTACTTC. Full variable domain (outside the CDR3, taken from reference TRBV28 and TRBJ2-5): DVKVTQSSRYLVKRTGEKVFLECVQDMDHENMFWYRQDPGLGLRLIYFSYDVKMKEKGDIPEGYSVSREKKERFSLILESASTNQTSMYLCASSVRLETQYFGPGTRLLVL.

J is TRBJ2-1 and V is TRBV18, with TRBD1 matching over 7 bases. V trimming: 6 bases; J trimming: 6 bases; junction bases outside the gene matches: 14. CDR3 length: 16 residues. From germline, CDR1 is KGHSH and CDR2 LQKENI. CDR3 residues: CASSPPSGTAFNEQFF. As DNA, the CDR3 is TGTGCCAGCTCGCCCCCATCCGGGACAGCTTTCAATGAGCAGTTCTTC.

The genes are TRBV7-9 and TRBJ2-3, with D tentatively TRBD2 (5 bases). Germline V gene sequence: CDR1 SEHNR, CDR2 FQNEAQ (reference sequence). The CDR3 spans 15 residues. V lost 3 bases and J lost 4, with 14 bases in between. DNA for the CDR3: TGTGCCAGCAGCTTCCCACCACTAGGGCCAGATACGCAGTATTTT. Residues: CASSFPPLGPDTQYF.

The chain combines TRBV6-5 with TRBJ2-7; 7 bases map to TRBD1. This CDR3 is 13 amino acids long. The ends lost 6 bases at V and 2 bases at J; junction bases unmatched: 4. In germline, CDR1 is MNHEY, CDR2 SVGAGI. This CDR3 is CASRDRRTYEQYF. The CDR3 coding sequence is TGTGCCAGCAGGGACAGGCGGACCTACGAGCAGTACTTC.

V is TRBV19 and J is TRBJ1-5; D may be TRBD1 (6 bases). This CDR3 is 14 amino acids long. Trimming left V 10 bases short and J 8 bases short, with 21 bases between. Germline lookup yields CDR1 LNHDA and CDR2 SQIVND (reference sequence). The CDR3 DNA is TGTGCCACTCGCTCTGCGGGGGCTTTTAAGCCCCAGCATTTT. Protein sequence: CATRSAGAFKPQHF.

This clone was counted a few times. J is TRBJ2-1 and V is TRBV5-4; 9 nucleotides line up with TRBD2. Germline lookup yields CDR1 SGHNT and CDR2 YYREEE (reference sequence). The CDR3 length is 16 residues. J was trimmed by 4 bases and V by 0 bases; bases with no gene match: 5. CDR3 amino acids: CASSLVGTSRYNEQFF. In DNA, the CDR3 is TGTGCCAGCAGCTTGGTTGGGACTAGCAGATACAATGAGCAGTTCTTC.

The chain links TRBV7-6 to TRBJ2-1; the D gene is possibly TRBD2 (6 bases). Germline V gives CDR1 SGHVS, CDR2 FNYEAQ. The CDR3 totals 14 residues. V was pared by 5 bases and J by 5 bases, with 13 bases between. The CDR3 DNA follows: TGTGCCAGCAGCAACCGACTAGGAGACAATGAGCAGTTCTTC. It specifies CASSNRLGDNEQFF.